These 12 T cell receptor beta chains originate from one sample sequenced in a study of cytomegalovirus exposure and HLA in healthy donors. The primer mix had 60 Vbeta and 13 Jbeta primers. This table comes from immunoSEQ multiplex PCR, and its TCRdb copy is limited to in-frame clones, with some not included. The table includes more than 150,000 clones, more than 80% detected once. Sequenced material: PBMCs. These receptors were collected from a woman in her 50s in good health and CMV-seropositive.

J is TRBJ2-7 and V is TRBV2; 8 positions agree with TRBD1. V was pared by 4 bases and J by 0 bases, with 8 bases of the junction left unmatched. CDR3 length: 16 residues. Germline assignment: CDR1 SNHLY and CDR2 FYNNEI. Here the CDR3 reads CASSAGQGLGSYEQYF. As DNA, the CDR3 is TGTGCCAGCAGTGCAGGACAGGGCCTGGGCTCCTACGAGCAGTACTTC.

This clone was seen a handful of times. The rearrangement uses TRBV6-5 and TRBJ1-1; D is ambiguous. CDR3 length: 13 residues. Between the trimmed V and J ends, which lost 8 bases and 2 bases, there was a span of 12 bases. Germline V gene data show CDR1 as MNHEY and CDR2 as SVGAGI. In DNA, the CDR3 is TGTGCCAGCCGACGAGGGATTAACACTGAAGCTTTCTTT. It encodes CASRRGINTEAFF.

V is TRBV5-6 and J is TRBJ2-2; 9 bases align to TRBD2. V gave up 4 bases and J gave up 2 bases; unmatched junction bases: 3. Per germline, CDR1 SGHDT and CDR2 YYEEEE. The CDR3 consists of 15 residues. CDR3 in amino acids: CASSLSGGNTGELFF. The CDR3 DNA reads as TGTGCCAGCAGCCTTAGCGGGGGAAACACCGGGGAGCTGTTTTTT.

This clone has only one observation. The rearrangement joins TRBV7-2 to TRBJ2-3, with D unclear. Trimming removed 2 bases at V and 4 bases at J, with 10 bases between. The CDR3 covers 14 residues. Germline V CDR1 and CDR2: SGHTA, FQGNSA. CDR3 loop: CASSLILAADTQYF. In DNA form, the CDR3 reads TGTGCCAGCAGCTTAATCCTGGCTGCAGATACGCAGTATTTT.

The chain's CDR3 is CATVGRKSNTEAFF. In nucleotides, the CDR3 is TGTGCCACCGTGGGGAGGAAATCGAACACTGAAGCTTTCTTT. The chain is built from TRBV6-5 and TRBJ1-1; no clear D gene. Trimming removed 10 bases from V and 1 base from J, with 16 bases in between. The CDR3 totals 14 residues. The germline V gene has CDR1 MNHEY and CDR2 SVGAGI.

J is TRBJ1-2 and V is TRBV29-1; a weak D match, TRBD1 (6 bases). The length of the CDR3 is 14 residues. Germline V gives CDR1 SQVTM, CDR2 ANQGSEA. V was shortened by 5 bases and J by 8 bases, with 21 bases between the two germline ends. As DNA, the CDR3 is TGCAGCGTTTCCCAATCAAATACAGGGAAAGGCTACACCTTC. This codes for CSVSQSNTGKGYTF.

This clone was seen just once. This sequence joins TRBV5-1 and TRBJ2-1; the match to TRBD2 covers 15 bases. Trimming cost V 2 bases and J 7 bases; bases outside gene matches: 1. Germline loops: CDR1 SGHRS, CDR2 YFSETQ. The CDR3 covers 15 residues. The CDR3 sequence: CASSFGLAGGNEQFF. In nucleotides, the CDR3 is TGCGCCAGCAGCTTCGGACTAGCGGGGGGGAATGAGCAGTTCTTC.

The V call is TRBV28, the J call TRBJ2-7, with 13 bases aligning to TRBD2. In germline, CDR1 is MDHEN, CDR2 SYDVKM. Losses at the gene ends were 3 bases for V and 6 bases for J; bases not matched to a gene: 11. CDR3 length equals 17 residues. The CDR3 reads CASSLRAPGLAGSEQYF. The CDR3 DNA is TGTGCCAGCAGTTTGAGGGCCCCGGGACTAGCGGGGTCCGAGCAGTACTTC.

This clone was counted a single time. The rearrangement links TRBV5-1 to TRBJ2-3; 8 nucleotides match TRBD1. Trimming at V came to 0 bases and at J to 3 bases, leaving 3 bases not matched to a gene. Germline CDR1 SGHRS, CDR2 YFSETQ. CDR3 length equals 15 residues. As DNA, the CDR3 is TGCGCCAGCAGCTTGGACGGACAGGGAACAGATACGCAGTATTTT. Amino acid sequence: CASSLDGQGTDTQYF. The full variable domain, in which reference TRBV5-1 and TRBJ2-3 provide the parts outside the CDR3, is KAGVTQTPRYLIKTRGQQVTLSCSPISGHRSVSWYQQTPGQGLQFLFEYFSETQRNKGNFPGRFSGRQFSNSRSEMNVSTLELGDSALYLCASSLDGQGTDTQYFGPGTRLTVL.

The chain recombines TRBV4-3 with TRBJ1-2; possible D gene TRBD1, 6 bases. CDR3 length equals 13 residues. Per germline, CDR1 LGHNA and CDR2 YSLEER. V lost 0 bases, J lost 8 bases, and 10 bases lay in between. This CDR3 reads CASSQDQGNGYTF. CDR3 nucleotide sequence: TGCGCCAGCAGCCAAGATCAGGGGAACGGCTACACCTTC.

This rearrangement joins TRBV2 to TRBJ1-6, with D hard to call. Germline V CDR1 and CDR2: SNHLY, FYNNEI. CDR3 length equals 14 residues. With 8 bases removed from V and 2 bases from J, the gap between germline ends came to 10 bases. The CDR3 here is CASGLDTYNSPLHF. CDR3 DNA sequence: TGTGCCAGCGGGTTAGACACCTATAATTCACCCCTCCACTTT. Supplemented by reference TRBV2 and TRBJ1-6, the full variable domain reads EPEVTQTPSHQVTQMGQEVILRCVPISNHLYFYWYRQILGQKVEFLVSFYNNEISEKSEIFDDQFSVERPDGSNFTLKIRSTKLEDSAMYFCASGLDTYNSPLHFGNGTRLTVT.

This clone was picked up one time. The CDR3 here is CASTLSRAQIVSTDTQYF. CDR3 sequence (DNA): TGTGCCAGCACCTTGTCGAGGGCCCAAATCGTATCCACAGATACGCAGTATTTT. The V gene is TRBV7-8, the J gene TRBJ2-3; perhaps TRBD2 as D (5 bases). V was clipped by 7 bases and J by 2 bases, with 25 bases between them. Germline V CDR1 and CDR2: SGHVS, FQNEAQ. The CDR3 runs to 18 residues.